This TCR beta chain is from a study of human thymus T cells (dated by TCRdb to about 2020). With respect to the entire study: The study used under ten infant thymus samples plus four related peripheral blood samples to characterize TCR alpha and beta repertoires. Donor ages ranging from 7 to 244 days were recorded, and about six male and a couple of female infants were included in the cohort. General conclusions and limits of the study: Usage of V and J gene segments appeared to be biased in both the thymic and the peripheral blood repertoires. The related research found that thymic TCR repertoires overlapped highly between unrelated individuals. On average, roughly 800,000 unique TCRB clonotypes were obtained from thymus samples, compared with about 84,000 from blood samples.

The CDR3 runs 15 amino acids, cysteine and phenylalanine included. The retained sequence is limited to the CDR3, 45 bases, with the frame set at the first base. V is pruned by 2 bases and J by 5 bases, leaving 8 bases of the junction without a gene match. In the germline V gene, CDR1 corresponds to MNHNS and CDR2 to SASEGT. The immunoSEQ multiplex PCR assay was used to amplify the TCRB and TCRAD loci from a standardized quantity of quality-controlled genomic DNA. The amplicons covered the V(D)J region and were long enough to include the CDR3 and to identify the V and J genes. The commercial immunoSEQ service was used to sequence amplicons on an Illumina platform. The study's own analysis went as follows. Corrections for primer bias and sequencing errors followed previously described methods, while TCRAD and TCRB definitions were based on the IMGT database. immunoSEQ Analyzer 3.0 and VDJTools were used for repertoire analysis, which covered basic statistics, V/J segment usage, diversity estimates, rarefaction and pairwise overlap. Diversity was estimated with Chao1, ChaoE, Efron-Thisted, Shannon and inverse Simpson indices, and also on datasets down-sampled to the smallest sample. For repertoire overlap, CDR3 nucleotide sequence, V gene and J gene had to match strictly, and clustering was done by Jaccard-based multidimensional scaling. TCRdb retrieved this table from immuneACCESS and kept in-frame rearrangements only. Not all clones are present; in checked studies, unresolved V genes account for under half, and no reason is known for the remainder. V and J calls and clone size are as listed in that table; D and trimming were resolved from the DNA. This sample comprises 65,000 to 90,000 clones, roughly 96% of them detected only once. Jointly, the top ten make up 0.03% to 0.035% of the sample.

Thymus tissue was obtained as surgical resects removed during corrective cardiac surgery. Immunologically healthy infants undergoing open corrective cardiac surgery for congenital heart defects in Finland were used as donors. Thymocytes were released mechanically from tissue and stored at -70 °C as pellets of 10-30 million cells. Genomic DNA was extracted from frozen cell pellets with a QIAsymphony instrument. About this clone: No cognate antigen has been identified for it. Base qualities are not provided; no much larger clone lies one nucleotide away.

Input material: thymus tissue. This sequence was found in a girl under three years old with a congenital heart defect but otherwise immunologically healthy. Recombination linked TRBV6-1 to TRBJ2-7; the junction holds 8 bases that match TRBD2. The bases read TGTGCCAGCAGTGAAAATCAGCGGGAGAGCCACGAGCAGTACTTC. This translates into CASSENQRESHEQYF.